The clone carrying this TCR beta chain was counted ten times or more. These data come from a study of CD8 T cells in ankylosing spondylitis. This CDR3 region has 15 residues. Looked up from germline, CDR1 is DFQATT and CDR2 is SNEGSKA (reference sequence). V shed 0 bases and J shed 3 bases, with 12 bases lying between them. MiXCR, run by TCRdb on the 5' RACE reads, gives a single entry per CDR3 protein. The sample consists of roughly 180,000 distinct CDR3 sequences, around a tenth of them appearing once. Material for sequencing was blood, either unsorted or a sorted T cell fraction (not recorded which). The chain carries TRBV20-1 and TRBJ2-1; D perhaps matches TRBD2 (6 bases). This TCR derives from a male donor with ankylosing spondylitis or in good health (not recorded which). The CDR3: CSARDTAGLYNEQFF. CDR3 DNA: TGCAGTGCTAGAGACACAGCGGGCCTCTACAATGAGCAGTTCTTC.